The rows below give T cell receptor beta chains drawn from one sample of a study of shared clonotypes between healthy human individuals. Clones were sequenced by immunoSEQ multiplex PCR, and TCRdb holds only the in-frame ones, with some missing. The table shows about 680,000 clones, with roughly 94% occurring only once. Source material: naive CD8+ T cells sorted from blood. The receptors originated from a man aged 25-45 years in good health. CDR3s leave out the opening cysteine and the closing phenylalanine or tryptophan.

j_call	v_call	cdr3_aa
TRBJ2-5	TRBV7-7	ASSSINWRETQY
TRBJ2-7	TRBV7-2	ASSFNLGAYEQY
TRBJ1-1	TRBV7-9	ASNPDGYTEAF
TRBJ2-7	TRBV27	ASSLAGAYEQY
TRBJ2-2	TRBV7-9	ASNTAGGDTGELF
TRBJ2-4	TRBV29-1	SVGRAGAKNIQY
TRBJ2-3	TRBV9	ASSQDSAADTQY
TRBJ2-7	TRBV4-1	ASSQVRQGPYEQY
TRBJ2-7	TRBV9	ASSVGQGGSEQY
TRBJ2-1	TRBV28	ASRPPGGGRYNEQF
TRBJ2-7	TRBV27	ASRPQGSYEQY
TRBJ1-1	TRBV30	AWGPGVGNTEAF
TRBJ2-3	TRBV13	ASTSDDTQY
TRBJ2-1	TRBV6-4	ASSDSTGGFFEQF
TRBJ1-1	TRBV9	ASSVGPGGGTEAF
TRBJ2-1	TRBV13	ASSLGGGGVDEQF
TRBJ1-1	TRBV6-1	ASSHRVLMNTEAF
TRBJ2-7	TRBV6-1	ASSELEGASYEQY